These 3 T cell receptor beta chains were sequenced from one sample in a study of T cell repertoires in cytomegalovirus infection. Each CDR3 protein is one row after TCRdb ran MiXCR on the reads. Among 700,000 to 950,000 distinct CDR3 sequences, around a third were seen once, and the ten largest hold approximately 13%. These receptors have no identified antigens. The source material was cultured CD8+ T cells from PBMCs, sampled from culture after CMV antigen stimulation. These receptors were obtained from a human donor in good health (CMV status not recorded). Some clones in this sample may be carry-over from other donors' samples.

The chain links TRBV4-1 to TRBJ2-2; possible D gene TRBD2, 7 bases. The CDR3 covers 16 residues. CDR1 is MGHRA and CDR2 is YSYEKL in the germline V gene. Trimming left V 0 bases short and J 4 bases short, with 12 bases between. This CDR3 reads CASSQDMGGPTGELFF. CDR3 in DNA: TGCGCCAGCAGCCAAGATATGGGGGGGCCCACCGGGGAGCTGTTTTTT.

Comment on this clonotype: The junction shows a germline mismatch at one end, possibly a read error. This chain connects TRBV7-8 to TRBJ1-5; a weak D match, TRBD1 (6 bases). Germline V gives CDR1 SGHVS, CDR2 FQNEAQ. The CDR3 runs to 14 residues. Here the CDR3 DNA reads TGTGCCAACAGCTGGGGGGCGAGCAATCAGCCCCAGCATTTT. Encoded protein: CANSWGASNQPQHF.

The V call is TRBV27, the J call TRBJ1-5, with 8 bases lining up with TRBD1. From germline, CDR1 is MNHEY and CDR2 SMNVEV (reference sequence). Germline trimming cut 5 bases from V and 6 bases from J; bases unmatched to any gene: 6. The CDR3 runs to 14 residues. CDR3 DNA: TGTGCCAGCAGTACACAGGGGGGGATTCAGCCCCAGCATTTT. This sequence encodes CASSTQGGIQPQHF.